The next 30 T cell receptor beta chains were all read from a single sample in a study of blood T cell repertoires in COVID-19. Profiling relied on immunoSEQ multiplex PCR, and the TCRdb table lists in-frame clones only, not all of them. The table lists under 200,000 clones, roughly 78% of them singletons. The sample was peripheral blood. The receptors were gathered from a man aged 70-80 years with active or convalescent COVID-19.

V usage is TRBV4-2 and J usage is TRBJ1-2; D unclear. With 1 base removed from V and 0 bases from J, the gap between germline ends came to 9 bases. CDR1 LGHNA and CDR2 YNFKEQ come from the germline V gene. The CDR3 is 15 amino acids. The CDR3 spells CASSQAQATNYGYTF. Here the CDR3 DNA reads TGTGCCAGCAGCCAAGCTCAGGCAACTAACTATGGCTACACCTTC.

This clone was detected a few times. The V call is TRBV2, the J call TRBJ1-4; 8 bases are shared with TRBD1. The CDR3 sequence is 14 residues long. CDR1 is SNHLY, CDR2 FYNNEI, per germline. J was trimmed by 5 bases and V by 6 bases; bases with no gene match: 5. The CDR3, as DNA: TGTGCCAGCAGAGTACAGGGGGGAAATGAAAAACTGTTTTTT. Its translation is CASRVQGGNEKLFF.

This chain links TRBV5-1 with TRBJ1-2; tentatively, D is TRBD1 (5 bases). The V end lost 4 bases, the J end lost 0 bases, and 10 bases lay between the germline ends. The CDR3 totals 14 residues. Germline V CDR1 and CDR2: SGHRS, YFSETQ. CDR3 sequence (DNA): TGCGCCAGCAGCCCGCAGGGTTCTAACTATGGCTACACCTTC. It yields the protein CASSPQGSNYGYTF. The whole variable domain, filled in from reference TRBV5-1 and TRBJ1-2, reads KAGVTQTPRYLIKTRGQQVTLSCSPISGHRSVSWYQQTPGQGLQFLFEYFSETQRNKGNFPGRFSGRQFSNSRSEMNVSTLELGDSALYLCASSPQGSNYGYTFGSGTRLTVV.

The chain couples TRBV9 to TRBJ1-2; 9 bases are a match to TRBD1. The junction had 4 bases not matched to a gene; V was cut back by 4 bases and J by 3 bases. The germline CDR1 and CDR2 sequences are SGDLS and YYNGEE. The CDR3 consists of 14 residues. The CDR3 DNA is TGTGCCAGCAGCCCACAGGGGGCGGACTATGGCTACACCTTC. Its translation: CASSPQGADYGYTF.

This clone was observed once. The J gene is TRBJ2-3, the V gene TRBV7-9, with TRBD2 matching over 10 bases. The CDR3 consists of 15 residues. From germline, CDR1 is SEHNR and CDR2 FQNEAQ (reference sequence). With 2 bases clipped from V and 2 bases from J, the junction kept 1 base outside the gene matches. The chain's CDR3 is CASSLLAGVTDTQYF. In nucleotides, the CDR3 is TGTGCCAGCAGCTTACTAGCGGGAGTCACAGATACGCAGTATTTT.

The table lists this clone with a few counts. CDR3 sequence (DNA): TGTGCCAGCAGTGAGGGGAGAACAGGGGGCGGGCAGCCCCAGCATTTT. This sequence encodes CASSEGRTGGGQPQHF. The genes are TRBV6-1 and TRBJ1-5, with 9 positions matching TRBD1. CDR3 length: 16 amino acids. V lost 3 bases, J lost 7 bases, and 10 bases stayed unmatched. CDR1 MNHNS and CDR2 SASEGT come from the germline V gene.

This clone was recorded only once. CDR3 nucleotide sequence: TGCAGTGCTGCTATCTGGGGGGACAGGGTAAATTACAATGAGCAGTTCTTC. The encoded protein is CSAAIWGDRVNYNEQFF. The rearrangement links TRBV29-1 to TRBJ2-1; 9 positions agree with TRBD1. The germline V gene has CDR1 SQVTM and CDR2 ANQGSEA. This CDR3 is built from 17 residues.

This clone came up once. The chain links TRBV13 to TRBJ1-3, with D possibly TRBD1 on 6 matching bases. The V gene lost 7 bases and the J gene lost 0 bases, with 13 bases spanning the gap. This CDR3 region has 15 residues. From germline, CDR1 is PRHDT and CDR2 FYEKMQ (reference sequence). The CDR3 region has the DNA TGTGCCAGCAAGTGGGGGCGAATCTCTGGAAACACCATATATTTT. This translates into CASKWGRISGNTIYF.

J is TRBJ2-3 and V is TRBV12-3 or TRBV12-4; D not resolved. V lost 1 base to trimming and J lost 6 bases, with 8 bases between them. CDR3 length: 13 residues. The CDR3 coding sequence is TGTGCCAGCAGTTTAGACCCACAGGATACGCAGTATTTT. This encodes CASSLDPQDTQYF.

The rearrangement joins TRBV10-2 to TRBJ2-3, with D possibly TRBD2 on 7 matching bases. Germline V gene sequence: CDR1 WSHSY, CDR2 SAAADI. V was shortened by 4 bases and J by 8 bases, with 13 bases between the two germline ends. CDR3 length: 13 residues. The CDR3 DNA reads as TGCGCCAGCAGTGTCTCTAGGGGGGGTACGCAGTATTTT. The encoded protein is CASSVSRGGTQYF.

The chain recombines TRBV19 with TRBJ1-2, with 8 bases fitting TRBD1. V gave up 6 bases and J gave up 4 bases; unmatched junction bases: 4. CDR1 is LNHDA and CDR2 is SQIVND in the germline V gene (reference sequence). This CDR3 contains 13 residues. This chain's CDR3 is CASSTGTGYGYTF. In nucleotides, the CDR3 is TGTGCCAGTAGCACCGGGACAGGCTATGGCTACACCTTC.

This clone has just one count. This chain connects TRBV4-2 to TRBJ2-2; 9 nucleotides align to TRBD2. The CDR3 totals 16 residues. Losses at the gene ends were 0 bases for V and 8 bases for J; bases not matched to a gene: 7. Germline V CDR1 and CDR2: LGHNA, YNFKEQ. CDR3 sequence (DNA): TGTGCCAGCAGCCAAGAGCGTGCGGGAGGGCTGGGGGAGCTGTTTTTT. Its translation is CASSQERAGGLGELFF.

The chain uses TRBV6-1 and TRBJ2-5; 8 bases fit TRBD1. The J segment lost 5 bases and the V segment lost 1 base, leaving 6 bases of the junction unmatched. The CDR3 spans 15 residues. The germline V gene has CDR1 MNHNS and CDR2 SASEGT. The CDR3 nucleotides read TGTGCCAGCAGTGAAGGCGGGACAGGTTTGGAGACCCAGTACTTC. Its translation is CASSEGGTGLETQYF.

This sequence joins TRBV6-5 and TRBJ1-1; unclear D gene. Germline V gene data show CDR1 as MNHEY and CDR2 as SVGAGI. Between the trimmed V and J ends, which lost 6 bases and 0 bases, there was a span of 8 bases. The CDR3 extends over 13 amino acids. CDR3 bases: TGTGCCAGCAGCGCAGAAGTGAACACTGAAGCTTTCTTT. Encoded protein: CASSAEVNTEAFF.

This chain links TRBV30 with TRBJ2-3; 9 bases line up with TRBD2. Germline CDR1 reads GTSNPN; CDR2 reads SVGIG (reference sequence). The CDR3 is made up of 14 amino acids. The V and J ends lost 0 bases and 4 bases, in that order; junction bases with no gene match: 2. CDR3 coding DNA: TGTGCCTGGAGTGTCGGCGGGGGGGCAGATACGCAGTATTTT. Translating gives CAWSVGGGADTQYF.

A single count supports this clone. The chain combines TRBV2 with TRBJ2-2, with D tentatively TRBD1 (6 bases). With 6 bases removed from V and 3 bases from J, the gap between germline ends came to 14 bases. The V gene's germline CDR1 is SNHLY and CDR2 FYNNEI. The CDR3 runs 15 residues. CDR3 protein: CASSSQGSDTGELFF. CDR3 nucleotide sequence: TGTGCCAGCAGCTCACAGGGATCTGACACCGGGGAGCTGTTTTTT.

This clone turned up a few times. The chain's CDR3 is CASSLTGAGNTIYF. In nucleotides, the CDR3 is TGTGCCAGCAGCTTAACAGGGGCTGGAAACACCATATATTTT. The rearrangement links TRBV11-2 to TRBJ1-3; 7 bases fit TRBD1. The length of the CDR3 is 14 residues. The ends lost 2 bases at V and 2 bases at J; junction bases unmatched: 0. The germline CDR1 and CDR2 sequences are SGHAT and FQNNGV.

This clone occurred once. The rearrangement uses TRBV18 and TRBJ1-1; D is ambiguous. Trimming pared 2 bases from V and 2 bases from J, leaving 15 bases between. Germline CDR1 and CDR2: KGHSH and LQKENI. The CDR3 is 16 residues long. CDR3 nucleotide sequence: TGTGCCAGCTCACCATCGGCGGAGGTAGTAAACACTGAAGCTTTCTTT. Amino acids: CASSPSAEVVNTEAFF.

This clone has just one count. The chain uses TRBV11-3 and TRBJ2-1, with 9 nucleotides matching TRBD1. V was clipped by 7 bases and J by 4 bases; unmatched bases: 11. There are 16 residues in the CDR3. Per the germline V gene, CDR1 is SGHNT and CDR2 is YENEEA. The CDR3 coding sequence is TGTGCCAGCACTCCTCCCAACAGGGGGCCTTACAATGAGCAGTTCTTC. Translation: CASTPPNRGPYNEQFF.

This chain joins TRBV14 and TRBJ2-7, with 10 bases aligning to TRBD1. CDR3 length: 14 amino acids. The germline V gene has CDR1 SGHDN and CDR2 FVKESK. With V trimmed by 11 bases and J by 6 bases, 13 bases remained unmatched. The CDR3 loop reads CARGGQGTFSEQYF. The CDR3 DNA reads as TGTGCCCGAGGGGGACAGGGGACTTTCTCCGAGCAGTACTTC. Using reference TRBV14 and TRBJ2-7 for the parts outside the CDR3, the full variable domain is EAGVTQFPSHSVIEKGQTVTLRCDPISGHDNLYWYRRVMGKEIKFLLHFVKESKQDESGMPNNRFLAERTGGTYSTLKVQPAELEDSGVYFCARGGQGTFSEQYFGPGTRLTVT.

In nucleotides, the CDR3 is TGCGCCAGCAGCCAAGTGGCAGACTATGGCTACACCTTC. Its protein is CASSQVADYGYTF. V usage is TRBV4-1 and J usage is TRBJ1-2; D unclear. Germline assignment: CDR1 MGHRA and CDR2 YSYEKL. Trimming took 1 base from V and 3 from J, leaving 6 bases between them. This CDR3 region has 13 residues.

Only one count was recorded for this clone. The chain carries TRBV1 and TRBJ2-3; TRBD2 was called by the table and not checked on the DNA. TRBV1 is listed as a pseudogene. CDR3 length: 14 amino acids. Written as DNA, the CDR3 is TGCACCAGCAGACCGGGACTAGTGACAGATACGCAGTATTTT. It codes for CTSRPGLVTDTQYF.

This CDR3 is CASSYSRGKETQYF. The CDR3 nucleotides are TGTGCCAGCAGTTACTCGAGGGGGAAAGAGACCCAGTACTTC. The genes are TRBV6-5 and TRBJ2-5; maybe TRBD1 (6 bases). There are 14 residues in the CDR3. V was trimmed by 0 bases and J by 3 bases, leaving 8 bases between them. Germline assignment: CDR1 MNHEY and CDR2 SVGAGI.

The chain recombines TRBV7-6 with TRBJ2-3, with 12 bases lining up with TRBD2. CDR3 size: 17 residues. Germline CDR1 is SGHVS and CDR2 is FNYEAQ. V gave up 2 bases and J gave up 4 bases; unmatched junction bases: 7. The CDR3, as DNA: TGTGCCAGCAGCTTACCTGAACGACTAGCGGGAGCAGATACGCAGTATTTT. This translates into CASSLPERLAGADTQYF.

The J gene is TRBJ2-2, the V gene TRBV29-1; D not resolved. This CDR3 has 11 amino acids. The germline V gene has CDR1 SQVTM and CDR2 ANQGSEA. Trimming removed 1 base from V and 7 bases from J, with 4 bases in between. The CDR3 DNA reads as TGCAGCGTTGAAGGGCACGGGGAGCTGTTTTTT. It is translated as CSVEGHGELFF.

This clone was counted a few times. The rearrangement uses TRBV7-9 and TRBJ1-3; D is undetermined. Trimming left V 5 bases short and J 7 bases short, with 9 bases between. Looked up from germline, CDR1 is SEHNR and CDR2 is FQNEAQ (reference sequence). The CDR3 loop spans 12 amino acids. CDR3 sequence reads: CASSPGSNTIYF. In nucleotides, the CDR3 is TGTGCCAGCAGCCCAGGTTCGAACACCATATATTTT.

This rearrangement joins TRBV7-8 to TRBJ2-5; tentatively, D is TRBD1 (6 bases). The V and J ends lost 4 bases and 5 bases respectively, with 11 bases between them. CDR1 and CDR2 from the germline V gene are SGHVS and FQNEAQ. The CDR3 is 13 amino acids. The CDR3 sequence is CASSWGHSETQYF. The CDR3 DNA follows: TGTGCCAGCAGCTGGGGACACTCGGAGACCCAGTACTTC. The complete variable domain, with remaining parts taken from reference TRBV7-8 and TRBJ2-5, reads GAGVSQSPRYKVAKRGQDVALRCDPISGHVSLFWYQQALGQGPEFLTYFQNEAQLDKSGLPSDRFFAERPEGSVSTLKIQRTQQEDSAVYLCASSWGHSETQYFGPGTRLLVL.

Here the CDR3 reads CASSTGSPYNSPLHF. CDR3 sequence (DNA): TGTGCCAGCAGTACAGGGTCCCCCTATAATTCACCCCTCCACTTT. The rearrangement uses TRBV6-5 and TRBJ1-6; TRBD1 is a possible D gene (6 bases). Looked up from germline, CDR1 is MNHEY and CDR2 is SVGAGI. Deletions cut 5 bases from V and 2 bases from J, with 10 bases between. The CDR3 length is 15 residues.

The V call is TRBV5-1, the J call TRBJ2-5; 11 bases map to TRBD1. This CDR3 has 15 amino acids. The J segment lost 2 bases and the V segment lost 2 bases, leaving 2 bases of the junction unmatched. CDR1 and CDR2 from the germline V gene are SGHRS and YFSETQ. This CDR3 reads CASSFRDRGQETQYF. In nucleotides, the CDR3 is TGCGCCAGCAGCTTCCGGGACAGGGGGCAAGAGACCCAGTACTTC. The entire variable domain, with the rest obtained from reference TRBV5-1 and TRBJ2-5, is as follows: KAGVTQTPRYLIKTRGQQVTLSCSPISGHRSVSWYQQTPGQGLQFLFEYFSETQRNKGNFPGRFSGRQFSNSRSEMNVSTLELGDSALYLCASSFRDRGQETQYFGPGTRLLVL.

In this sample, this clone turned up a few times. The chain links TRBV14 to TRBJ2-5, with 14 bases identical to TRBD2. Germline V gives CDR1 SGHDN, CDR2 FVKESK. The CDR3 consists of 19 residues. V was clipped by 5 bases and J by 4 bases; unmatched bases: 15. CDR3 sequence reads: CASSSRWTSGRMVRETQYF. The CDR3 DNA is TGTGCCAGCAGCTCCCGCTGGACTAGCGGGAGGATGGTGAGAGAGACCCAGTACTTC.